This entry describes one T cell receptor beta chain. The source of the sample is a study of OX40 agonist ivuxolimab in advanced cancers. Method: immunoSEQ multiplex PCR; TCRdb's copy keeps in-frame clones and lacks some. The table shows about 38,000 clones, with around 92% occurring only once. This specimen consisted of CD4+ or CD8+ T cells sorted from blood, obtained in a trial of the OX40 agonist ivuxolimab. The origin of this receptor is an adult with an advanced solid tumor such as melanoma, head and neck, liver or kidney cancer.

This chain's CDR3 is CASSPGVGVTDTQYF. DNA of the CDR3: TGTGCCAGCAGCCCCGGGGTAGGGGTCACAGATACGCAGTATTTT. This chain uses TRBV7-9 with TRBJ2-3, with D possibly called TRBD1 or TRBD2 (5 bases each). The ends were cut back, 5 bases at V and 2 bases at J, with 14 bases in the middle. Germline V gives CDR1 SEHNR, CDR2 FQNEAQ (reference sequence). This CDR3 has 15 amino acids.